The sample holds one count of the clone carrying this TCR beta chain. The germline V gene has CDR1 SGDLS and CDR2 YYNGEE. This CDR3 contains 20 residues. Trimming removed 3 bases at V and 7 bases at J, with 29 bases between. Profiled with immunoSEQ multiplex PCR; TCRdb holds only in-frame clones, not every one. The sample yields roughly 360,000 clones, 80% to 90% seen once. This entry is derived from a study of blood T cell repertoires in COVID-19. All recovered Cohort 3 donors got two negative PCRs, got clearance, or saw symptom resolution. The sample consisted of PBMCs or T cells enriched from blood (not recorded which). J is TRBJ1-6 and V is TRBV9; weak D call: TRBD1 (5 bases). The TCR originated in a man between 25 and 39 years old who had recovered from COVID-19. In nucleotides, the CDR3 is TGTGCCAGCAGCGCCCCCTCCGCAGGGTTTACCCACACTAAGAATTCACCCCTCCACTTT. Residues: CASSAPSAGFTHTKNSPLHF.